This passage covers 13 T cell receptor beta chains from one sample sequenced in a study of T cells after yellow fever vaccination. TCRdb called the 5' RACE reads again in MiXCR, with one record for every CDR3 protein. The sample contains some 390,000 distinct CDR3 sequences, around 6.5% of which appear only once. Sample: PBMCs, taken 5 days after the yellow fever booster vaccination. The receptors shown here come from a man aged 30 to 45 who received the YFV17D yellow fever vaccine.

The V call is TRBV28, the J call TRBJ2-1, with 15 bases aligning to TRBD2. Trimming removed 4 bases from V and 9 bases from J; junction bases left unmatched: 7. In germline, CDR1 is MDHEN, CDR2 SYDVKM. The CDR3 sequence is 16 residues long. CDR3 loop: CASSSGTSGRYGEQFF. The CDR3, as DNA: TGTGCCAGCAGTTCCGGGACTAGCGGGAGGTATGGTGAGCAGTTCTTC.

A few counts support this clonotype. At one boundary the junction diverges from the germline segment, which might be a read error. The rearrangement uses TRBV20-1 and TRBJ2-1; tentative D call: TRBD1 (6 bases). CDR1 and CDR2 (germline): DFQATT, SNEGSKA (reference sequence). The CDR3 is 16 residues long. Written as DNA, the CDR3 is TGCTGTGCTAGAGCTCCCCTGGGACGGGACAACAATGAGCAGTTCTTC. Its translation is CCARAPLGRDNNEQFF.

This clonotype was seen more than once but under ten times. J is TRBJ1-2 and V is TRBV6-2 or TRBV6-3, with 11 bases fitting TRBD1. Germline V lookup: CDR1 MNHEY, CDR2 SVGEGT. Germline trimming cut 5 bases from V and 1 base from J; bases unmatched to any gene: 6. CDR3 length equals 16 residues. The CDR3 DNA reads TGTGCCAGCAGTCTTCTGGACAGGGGGCGTAACTATGGCTACACCTTC. Protein product: CASSLLDRGRNYGYTF.

This clonotype was recorded at least ten times. The chain couples TRBV5-1 to TRBJ2-5; D is uncertain. The germline V gene encodes CDR1 SGHRS and CDR2 YFSETQ. The CDR3 is 13 residues long. With 2 bases removed from V and 5 bases from J, the gap between germline ends came to 10 bases. The CDR3 nucleotides are TGCGCCAGCAGCTTTGACGGTTTTGAGACCCAGTACTTC. It is translated as CASSFDGFETQYF. The full variable domain, its missing parts supplied by reference TRBV5-1 and TRBJ2-5, is KAGVTQTPRYLIKTRGQQVTLSCSPISGHRSVSWYQQTPGQGLQFLFEYFSETQRNKGNFPGRFSGRQFSNSRSEMNVSTLELGDSALYLCASSFDGFETQYFGPGTRLLVL.

The V call is TRBV7-8, the J call TRBJ2-4; a weak D match, TRBD2 (6 bases). With 5 bases removed from V and 7 bases from J, the gap between germline ends came to 15 bases. The CDR3 totals 14 residues. The germline V gene encodes CDR1 SGHVS and CDR2 FQNEAQ. This chain's CDR3 is CASSAQLGRNIQYF. The CDR3 DNA sequence: TGTGCCAGCAGCGCCCAACTAGGGAGGAACATTCAGTACTTC.

This clonotype was recorded many times. This sequence joins TRBV5-1 and TRBJ2-1; TRBD2 agrees at 10 bases. The CDR3 length is 17 residues. Germline CDR1 SGHRS, CDR2 YFSETQ. V was pared by 4 bases and J by 0 bases, with 7 bases of the junction left unmatched. CDR3 amino acids: CASSPNPSGSSYNEQFF. The CDR3 bases are TGCGCCAGCAGCCCGAATCCTAGCGGGAGCTCCTACAATGAGCAGTTCTTC.

This clonotype was counted at least ten times. The rearrangement joins TRBV5-1 to TRBJ2-2; 11 nucleotides align to TRBD2. CDR1 and CDR2 (germline): SGHRS, YFSETQ. J lost 3 bases, V lost 0 bases, and 4 bases had no gene match. The CDR3 consists of 17 residues. The CDR3 DNA is TGCGCCAGCAGCTTGGGGAGGGGACTAGCGGACACCGGGGAGCTGTTTTTT. This sequence encodes CASSLGRGLADTGELFF.

This clonotype has just a few counts. V and J are TRBV27 and TRBJ2-1, with TRBD1 identical over 8 bases. Unmatched junction bases numbered 10, after V lost 2 bases and J lost 1 base. The CDR3 spans 18 residues. CDR1 and CDR2 (germline): MNHEY, SMNVEV (reference sequence). In DNA, the CDR3 is TGTGCCAGCAGTTTAGCCCTCCGGACAGGGAAGTCCTACAATGAGCAGTTCTTC. It yields the protein CASSLALRTGKSYNEQFF.

The genes are TRBV5-1 and TRBJ2-7; 10 bases fit TRBD2. The CDR3 contains 17 residues. Trimming removed 0 bases from V and 0 bases from J; junction bases left unmatched: 6. Germline CDR1 SGHRS, CDR2 YFSETQ. The CDR3 nucleotides are TGCGCCAGCAGCTTGGGTGCAGCGGGAGGGGCCTCCTACGAGCAGTACTTC. This translates into CASSLGAAGGASYEQYF.

The chain uses TRBV7-2 and TRBJ2-7, with TRBD1 matching over 10 bases. Unmatched junction bases numbered 4, after V lost 4 bases and J lost 4 bases. This CDR3 spans 14 amino acids. Germline loops: CDR1 SGHTA, CDR2 FQGNSA. The CDR3 here is CASSSGTGEYEQYF. The DNA for the CDR3 is TGTGCCAGCAGCTCCGGGACAGGGGAATACGAGCAGTACTTC.

This clonotype was observed many times. The chain employs TRBV4-3 and TRBJ2-1, with a possible D match to TRBD2 (5 bases). Germline V CDR1 and CDR2: LGHNA, YSLEER. The CDR3 consists of 14 residues. The ends were cut back, 0 bases at V and 3 bases at J, with 6 bases in the middle. CDR3 amino acids: CASSQDTSYNEQFF. CDR3 nucleotides: TGCGCCAGCAGCCAAGATACTAGCTACAATGAGCAGTTCTTC.

The J gene is TRBJ1-6, the V gene TRBV7-2; 7 positions agree with TRBD1. The CDR3 contains 14 residues. Trimming cost V 2 bases and J 10 bases; bases outside gene matches: 5. Germline V gene lookup returns CDR1 SGHTA and CDR2 FQGNSA. This CDR3 reads CASSLRQGESPLHF. CDR3 nucleotide sequence: TGTGCCAGCAGCTTAAGACAGGGTGAATCACCCCTCCACTTT.

The chain carries TRBV10-3 and TRBJ1-2; 8 nucleotides match TRBD1. V trimming: 4 bases; J trimming: 6 bases; junction bases outside the gene matches: 13. The germline gives CDR1 ENHRY, CDR2 SYGVKD. This CDR3 has 16 amino acids. CDR3 loop: CAISVNRDRTGDGYTF. The DNA of the CDR3 is TGTGCCATCAGTGTAAACAGGGACAGGACAGGCGATGGCTACACCTTC.